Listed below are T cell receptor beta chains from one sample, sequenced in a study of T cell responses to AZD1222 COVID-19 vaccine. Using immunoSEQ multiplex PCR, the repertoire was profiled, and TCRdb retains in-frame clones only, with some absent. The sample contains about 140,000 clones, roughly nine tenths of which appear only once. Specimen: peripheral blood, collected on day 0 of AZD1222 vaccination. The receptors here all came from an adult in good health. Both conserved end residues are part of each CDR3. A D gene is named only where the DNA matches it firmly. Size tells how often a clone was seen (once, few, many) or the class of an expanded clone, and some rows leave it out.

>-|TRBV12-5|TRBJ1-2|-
CASGLVQSSNYGYTF
TGTGCTAGTGGTTTGGTACAGTCCTCTAACTATGGCTACACCTTC
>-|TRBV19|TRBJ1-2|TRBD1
CASTDPGQPEYGYTF
TGTGCCAGTACCGATCCGGGACAGCCTGAATATGGCTACACCTTC
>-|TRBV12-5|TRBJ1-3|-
CASGEGTGNTIYF
TGTGCTAGTGGTGAGGGGACTGGAAACACCATATATTTT
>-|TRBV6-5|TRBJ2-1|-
CASSKTYNEQFF
TGTGCCAGCAGTAAAACCTACAATGAGCAGTTCTTC
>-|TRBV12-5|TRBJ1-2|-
CASGFRGDYGYTF
TGTGCTAGTGGTTTTAGGGGAGACTATGGCTACACCTTC
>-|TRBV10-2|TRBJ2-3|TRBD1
CASTQRGTGDTDTQYF
TGCGCCAGCACCCAACGCGGGACAGGCGACACAGATACGCAGTATTTT
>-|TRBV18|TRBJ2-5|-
CASSRNPGQETQYF
TGTGCCAGCTCACGGAACCCAGGGCAGGAGACCCAGTACTTC
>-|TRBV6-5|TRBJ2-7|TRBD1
CASTQTGNYEQYF
TGTGCCAGCACCCAGACAGGGAACTACGAGCAGTACTTC
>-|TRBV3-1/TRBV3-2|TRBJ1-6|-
CASSQERQANSPLHF
TGTGCCAGCAGCCAAGAGCGTCAGGCAAATTCACCCCTCCACTTT
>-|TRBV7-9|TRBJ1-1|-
CASSADRGNTEAFF
TGTGCCAGCAGCGCGGACAGAGGGAACACTGAAGCTTTCTTT
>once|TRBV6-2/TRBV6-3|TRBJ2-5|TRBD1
CASSLFSGTGGSETQYF
TGTGCCAGCAGCCTCTTCTCCGGGACAGGGGGCTCGGAGACCCAGTACTTC
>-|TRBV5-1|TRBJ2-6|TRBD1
CASSLVGDSTSGANVLTF
TGCGCCAGCAGCTTGGTCGGGGACAGTACCTCTGGGGCCAACGTCCTGACTTTC
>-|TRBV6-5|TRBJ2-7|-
CASRLARSPYEQYF
TGTGCCAGCAGACTGGCCAGGTCCCCTTACGAGCAGTACTTC
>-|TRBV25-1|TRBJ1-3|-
CASRRISGNTIYF
TGTGCCAGCAGACGGATCTCTGGAAACACCATATATTTT
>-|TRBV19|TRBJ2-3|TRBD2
CASSRGLAGNTDTQYF
TGTGCCAGTAGTAGGGGACTAGCGGGGAACACAGATACGCAGTATTTT
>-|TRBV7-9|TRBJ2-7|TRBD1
CASSVGQGSSYEQYF
TGTGCCAGCAGCGTCGGACAGGGGAGTTCCTACGAGCAGTACTTC
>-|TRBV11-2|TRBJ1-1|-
CASSLARASEAFF
TGTGCCAGCAGCTTAGCTAGGGCATCTGAAGCTTTCTTT
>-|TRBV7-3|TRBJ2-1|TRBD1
CASSSLTGQAYNEQFF
TGTGCCAGCAGCTCGTTAACAGGACAGGCCTACAATGAGCAGTTCTTC
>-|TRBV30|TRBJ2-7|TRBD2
CAWSPSGSRTPYEQYF
TGTGCCTGGAGTCCCAGCGGGAGTAGGACCCCCTACGAGCAGTACTTC
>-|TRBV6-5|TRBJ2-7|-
CASSFAGYEQYF
TGTGCCAGCAGTTTTGCAGGGTACGAGCAGTACTTC
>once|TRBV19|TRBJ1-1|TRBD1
CASSATGGTEAFF
TGTGCCAGTAGCGCAACAGGGGGCACTGAAGCTTTCTTT
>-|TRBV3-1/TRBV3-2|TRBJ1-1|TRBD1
CASSQTGGRTEAFF
TGTGCCAGCAGCCAGACAGGGGGACGCACTGAAGCTTTCTTT
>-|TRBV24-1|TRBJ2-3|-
CATSGPGERYTQYF
TGTGCCACCAGTGGCCCAGGGGAGAGGTATACGCAGTATTTT
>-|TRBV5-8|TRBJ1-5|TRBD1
CASSSGQGNNQPQHF
TGTGCCAGCAGCTCGGGACAGGGAAACAATCAGCCCCAGCATTTT
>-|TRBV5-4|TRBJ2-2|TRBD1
CASSGDRGQNTGELFF
TGTGCCAGCAGCGGAGACAGGGGGCAGAACACCGGGGAGCTGTTTTTT
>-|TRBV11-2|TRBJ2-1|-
CASSLDPTGEQFF
TGTGCCAGCAGCTTAGACCCTACGGGTGAGCAGTTCTTC
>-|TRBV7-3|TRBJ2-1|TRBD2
CASSLALAGAHEQFF
TGTGCCAGCAGCTTAGCACTAGCGGGGGCTCATGAGCAGTTCTTC